These 14 T cell receptor beta chains were sequenced from one sample in a study of T-cell reconstitution after alpha-beta-depleted transplantation in children. The TCRbeta library was prepared with unique molecular identifiers. TCRdb re-called the PCR reads through MiXCR, storing one row per CDR3 protein. This sample carries 200,000 to 250,000 distinct CDR3 sequences, roughly 10% of them seen once, and the ten largest clones take roughly 27%. Source: PBMCs, taken before TCRalphabeta/CD19-depleted stem cell transplant. The source of these receptors is a child in the first two years of life with acute myeloid leukemia, due to receive a stem cell transplant.

This clonotype came up many times. V usage is TRBV20-1 and J usage is TRBJ2-1; 11 bases fit TRBD2. The ends lost 3 bases at V and 3 bases at J; junction bases unmatched: 7. Germline V lookup: CDR1 DFQATT, CDR2 SNEGSKA (reference sequence). The CDR3 has 16 residues. The CDR3: CSASFSGTSGYNEQFF. The CDR3 bases are TGCAGTGCTAGTTTCTCCGGGACTAGCGGCTACAATGAGCAGTTCTTC.

The rearrangement joins TRBV11-2 to TRBJ2-1, with D tentatively TRBD2 (6 bases). Germline V lookup: CDR1 SGHAT, CDR2 FQNNGV. Deletions cut 2 bases from V and 7 bases from J, with 27 bases between. The CDR3 covers 19 residues. CDR3 region: CASSLYSDNSGVRGNEQFF. CDR3 in DNA: TGTGCCAGCAGCTTATACTCGGATAACAGTGGGGTACGGGGGAATGAGCAGTTCTTC.

This clonotype was picked up a small number of times. This chain connects TRBV29-1 to TRBJ2-7; possibly TRBD1 for D (5 bases). V dropped 6 bases and J dropped 6 bases, with 15 bases sitting between them. The germline V gene encodes CDR1 SQVTM and CDR2 ANQGSEA. The CDR3 is 12 amino acids. The CDR3 DNA reads as TGCAGCGTGCGGCAGGGCTTGGTCGAGCAGTACTTC. Translating it yields CSVRQGLVEQYF.

Ten or more counts support this clonotype. The chain combines TRBV14 with TRBJ2-7, with 8 bases aligning to TRBD1. Losses at the gene ends were 2 bases for V and 2 bases for J; bases not matched to a gene: 8. This CDR3 region has 16 residues. The germline gives CDR1 SGHDN, CDR2 FVKESK. CDR3 coding DNA: TGTGCCAGCAGCCAACTCAGGACAGGGAGTCCCTACGAGCAGTACTTC. This sequence encodes CASSQLRTGSPYEQYF.

This clonotype has a count of ten or more. The chain has TRBV24-1 and TRBJ2-3; D not resolved. The CDR3 is made up of 14 amino acids. Germline CDR1 KGHDR, CDR2 SFDVKD. Trimming cost V 5 bases and J 6 bases, with 14 bases left between them. CDR3 DNA: TGTGCCACCAGTGCGGGCCACCGGTCGGATACGCAGTATTTT. This encodes CATSAGHRSDTQYF.

This clonotype has at least ten counts. The genes are TRBV20-1 and TRBJ1-2; D is undetermined. The CDR3 is made up of 15 amino acids. The germline gives CDR1 DFQATT, CDR2 SNEGSKA (reference sequence). Trimming stripped 3 bases from V and 1 base from J, with 15 bases between. CDR3 coding DNA: TGCAGTGCTAGTCGGAGGGCGGGTTTTAACTATGGCTACACCTTC. This gives the protein CSASRRAGFNYGYTF.

This clonotype was recorded many times. The chain recombines TRBV6-6 with TRBJ1-5; tentative D call: TRBD1 (5 bases). From germline, CDR1 is MNHNY and CDR2 SVGAGI (reference sequence). V was shortened by 6 bases and J by 4 bases, with 10 bases between the two germline ends. CDR3 length equals 13 residues. CDR3 bases: TGTGCCAGCAGGGGACTATTAAATCAGCCCCAGCATTTT. Its protein is CASRGLLNQPQHF.

This clonotype was counted ten times or more. The gene calls are TRBV24-1 and TRBJ2-3; TRBD1 aligns across 7 bases. Germline CDR1 KGHDR, CDR2 SFDVKD. The CDR3 covers 14 residues. Trimming removed 2 bases from V and 4 bases from J; junction bases left unmatched: 2. CDR3 residues: CATSDSTGADTQYF. Written as DNA, the CDR3 is TGTGCCACCAGTGATTCAACAGGGGCAGATACGCAGTATTTT.

This clonotype came up many times. The chain uses TRBV4-1 and TRBJ2-7; no firm D call. V dropped 6 bases and J dropped 2 bases, with 17 bases sitting between them. Germline-derived CDR1 and CDR2 are MGHRA and YSYEKL. CDR3 length: 15 amino acids. CDR3 sequence (DNA): TGCGCCAGCAGTTTAACCGCGGCCGCGACCTACGAGCAGTACTTC. Translating it yields CASSLTAAATYEQYF.

This clonotype showed up many times. The chain combines TRBV29-1 with TRBJ2-3; perhaps TRBD1 as D (6 bases). V was trimmed by 4 bases and J by 6 bases, leaving 11 bases between them. This CDR3 contains 12 residues. CDR1 SQVTM and CDR2 ANQGSEA come from the germline V gene. The chain's CDR3 is CSVGRQVDTQYF. CDR3 sequence (DNA): TGCAGCGTTGGCAGACAGGTCGATACGCAGTATTTT.

This clonotype was found many times. The chain joins TRBV20-1 to TRBJ2-3; D is uncertain. CDR3 length: 11 amino acids. Per germline, CDR1 DFQATT and CDR2 SNEGSKA (reference sequence). The ends were cut back, 3 bases at V and 2 bases at J, with 3 bases in the middle. The CDR3 region is CSARPTDTQYF. CDR3 DNA sequence: TGCAGTGCTAGGCCCACAGATACGCAGTATTTT.

This clonotype has a count of ten or more. The rearrangement uses TRBV5-1 and TRBJ2-5; 11 bases match TRBD2. The germline CDR1 and CDR2 sequences are SGHRS and YFSETQ. V dropped 4 bases and J dropped 2; count of bases not matched to a gene: 10. CDR3 length equals 17 residues. The CDR3 reads CASSPQIRLAGQETQYF. The CDR3 DNA is TGCGCCAGCAGCCCCCAAATCAGACTAGCGGGGCAAGAGACCCAGTACTTC.

This clonotype was recorded many times. The chain has TRBV19 and TRBJ2-7; tentative D call: TRBD2 (6 bases). Between the trimmed V and J ends, which lost 3 bases and 2 bases, there was a span of 14 bases. The CDR3 loop spans 15 amino acids. Germline V gene lookup returns CDR1 LNHDA and CDR2 SQIVND (reference sequence). This chain's CDR3 is CASSIGGLVTYEQYF. For the CDR3, the DNA is TGTGCCAGTAGTATCGGAGGGTTGGTCACCTACGAGCAGTACTTC.

This clonotype occurred many times. The chain combines TRBV3-1 with TRBJ2-5; maybe TRBD1 (6 bases). Germline loops: CDR1 LGHDT, CDR2 YNNKEL (reference sequence). The germline V and J ends were trimmed by 8 bases and 1 base, with 14 bases remaining between them. The CDR3 spans 14 residues. CDR3 in DNA: TGTGCCAGCCGCCCCGGGACAACCCAAGAGACCCAGTACTTC. Encoded protein: CASRPGTTQETQYF.